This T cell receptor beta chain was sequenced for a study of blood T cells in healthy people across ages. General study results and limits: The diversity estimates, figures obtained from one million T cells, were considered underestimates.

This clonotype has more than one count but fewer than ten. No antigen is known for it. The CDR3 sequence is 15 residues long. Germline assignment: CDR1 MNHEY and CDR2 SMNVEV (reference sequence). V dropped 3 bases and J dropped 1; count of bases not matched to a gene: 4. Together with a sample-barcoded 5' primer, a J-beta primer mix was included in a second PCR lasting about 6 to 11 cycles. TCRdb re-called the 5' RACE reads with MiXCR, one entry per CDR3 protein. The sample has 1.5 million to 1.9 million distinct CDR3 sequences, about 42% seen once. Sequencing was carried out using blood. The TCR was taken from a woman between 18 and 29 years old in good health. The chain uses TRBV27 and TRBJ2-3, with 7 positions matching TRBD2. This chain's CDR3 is CASSFVREGTDTQYF. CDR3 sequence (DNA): TGTGCCAGCAGTTTTGTACGGGAGGGCACAGATACGCAGTATTTT.